This T cell receptor (beta chain) appears in the sequencing data of a study of Graves' ophthalmopathy and Graves' hyperthyroidism. General observations from the study: Between ophthalmopathy and stable hyperthyroidism, a 13-signature model drew a separation with 87.88% sensitivity and about 81% specificity.

This clonotype was recorded many times. Its antigen is unknown. Disease in donors with ophthalmopathy had moderate-to-severe activity, CAS ≥3, NOSPECS ≥4 and under 3 months' duration. Patients with other autoimmune diseases, uncontrolled infections, pregnancy or lactation were excluded. PBMCs were density-gradient isolated from approximately 10 ml fresh blood. Amplification of TCR beta CDR3 regions used RNA transcripts. The library came from an HTBI-primed first-round RT-PCR and a second-round multiplex PCR. TCRdb used MiXCR to reprocess the multiplex PCR reads, holding one entry per CDR3 protein. This table has 40,000 to 50,000 distinct CDR3 sequences, 52% appearing once. The germline V gene encodes CDR1 LNHDA and CDR2 SQIVND (reference sequence). This CDR3 region has 14 residues. The junction had 6 bases not matched to a gene; V was cut back by 7 bases and J by 2 bases.

The specimen was peripheral blood. The source is an adult man with Graves' ophthalmopathy. The chain couples TRBV19 to TRBJ2-5; TRBD1 aligns across 8 bases. The CDR3 here is CASNRDRFQETQYF. In DNA form, the CDR3 reads TGTGCCAGTAACCGGGACAGGTTTCAAGAGACCCAGTACTTC.